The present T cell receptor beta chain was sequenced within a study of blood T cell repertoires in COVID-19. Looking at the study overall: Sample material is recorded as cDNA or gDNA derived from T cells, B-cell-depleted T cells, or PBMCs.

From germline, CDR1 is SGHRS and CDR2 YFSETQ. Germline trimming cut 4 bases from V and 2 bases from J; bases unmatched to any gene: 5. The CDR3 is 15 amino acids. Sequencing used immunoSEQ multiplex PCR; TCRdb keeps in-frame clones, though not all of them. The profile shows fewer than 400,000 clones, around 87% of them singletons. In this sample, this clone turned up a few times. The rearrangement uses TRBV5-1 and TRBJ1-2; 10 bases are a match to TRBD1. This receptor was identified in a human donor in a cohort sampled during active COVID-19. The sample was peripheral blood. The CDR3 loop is CASSPTGGINYGYTF. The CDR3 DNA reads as TGCGCCAGCAGCCCGACAGGGGGCATAAACTATGGCTACACCTTC.